The TCR beta chain under discussion was sequenced for a study of shared clonotypes between healthy human individuals. The length of the CDR3 is 15 residues. Germline lookup yields CDR1 GTSNPN and CDR2 SVGIG (reference sequence). Trimming took 1 base from V and 2 from J, leaving 11 bases between them. Original processing methods: Junction-only sequences without quality scores came from ImmunoSEQ, so filtering differed. Profiled with immunoSEQ multiplex PCR; TCRdb holds only in-frame clones, not every one. That table supplies the V and J calls and clone size; D and trimming were determined from the DNA. The data show about 1.1 million clones, around 78% seen once.

The V and J genes are TRBV30 and TRBJ2-2, with TRBD1 as a possible D gene (6 bases). The sequenced sample was memory CD4+ T cells from PBMCs. Noted subset: CD45RA-negative fraction. This clonotype was sampled from a man aged 18 to 29 in good health. Some clones in this sample may be carry-over from other donors' samples. CDR3 DNA: TGTGCCTGGAGTGGGAACAGGGCAAACACCGGGGAGCTGTTTTTT. Its protein product is CAWSGNRANTGELFF. The variable domain in full, with the rest retrieved from reference TRBV30 and TRBJ2-2, is SQTIHQWPATLVQPVGSPLSLECTVEGTSNPNLYWYRQAAGRGLQLLFYSVGIGQISSEVPQNLSASRPQDRQFILSSKKLLLSDSGFYLCAWSGNRANTGELFFGEGSRLTVL.